This record looks at one T cell receptor (beta chain) sequence and its context. Its specificity is not known. Produced via immunoSEQ multiplex PCR; TCRdb's table is partial and in-frame only. The data contain more than 80,000 clones, approximately 84% of them seen just once; the ten biggest clones take up approximately 10%. This entry comes from a study of T cell responses to AZD1222 COVID-19 vaccine. V trimming: 3 bases; J trimming: 2 bases; junction bases outside the gene matches: 8. The CDR3 extends over 17 amino acids. In germline, CDR1 is KGHSH, CDR2 LQKENI. Study-level points and caveats: No repertoire was sampled before or during the peak T cell response, only after it. Seropositive at baseline were only six AZD1222 recipients.

Sample: peripheral blood, taken on day 0 of AZD1222 vaccination. The chain carries TRBV18 and TRBJ2-3; 10 nucleotides line up with TRBD2. This sequence originates from an adult in good health. As DNA, the CDR3 is TGTGCCAGCTCACCCCTAGGTCTAGCGGGAGTCACAGATACGCAGTATTTT. Translating gives CASSPLGLAGVTDTQYF.